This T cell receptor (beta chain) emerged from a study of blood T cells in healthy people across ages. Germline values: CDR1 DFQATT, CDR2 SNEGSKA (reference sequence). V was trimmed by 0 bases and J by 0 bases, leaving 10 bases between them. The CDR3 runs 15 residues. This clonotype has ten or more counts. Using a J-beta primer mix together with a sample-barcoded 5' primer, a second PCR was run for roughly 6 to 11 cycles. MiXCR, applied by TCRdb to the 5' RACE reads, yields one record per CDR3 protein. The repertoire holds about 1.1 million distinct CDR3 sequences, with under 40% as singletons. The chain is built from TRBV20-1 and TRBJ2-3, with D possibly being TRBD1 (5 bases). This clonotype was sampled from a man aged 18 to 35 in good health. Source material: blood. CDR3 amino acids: CSARDDRLSTDTQYF. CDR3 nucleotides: TGCAGTGCTAGAGACGACAGATTAAGCACAGATACGCAGTATTTT.